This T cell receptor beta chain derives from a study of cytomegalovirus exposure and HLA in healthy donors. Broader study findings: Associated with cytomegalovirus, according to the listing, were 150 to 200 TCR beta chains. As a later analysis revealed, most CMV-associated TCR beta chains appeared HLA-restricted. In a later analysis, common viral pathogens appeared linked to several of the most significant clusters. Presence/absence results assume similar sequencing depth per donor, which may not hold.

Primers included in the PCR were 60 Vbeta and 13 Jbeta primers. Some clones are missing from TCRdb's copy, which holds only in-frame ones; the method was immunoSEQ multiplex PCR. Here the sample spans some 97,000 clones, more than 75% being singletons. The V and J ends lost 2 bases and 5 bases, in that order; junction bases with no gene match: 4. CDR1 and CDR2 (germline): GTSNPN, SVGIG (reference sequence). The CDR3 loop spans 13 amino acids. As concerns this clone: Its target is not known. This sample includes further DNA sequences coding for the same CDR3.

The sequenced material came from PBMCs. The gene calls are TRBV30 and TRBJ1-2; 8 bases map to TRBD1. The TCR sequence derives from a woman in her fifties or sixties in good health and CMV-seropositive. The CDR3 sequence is CAWSRDRPYGYTF. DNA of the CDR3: TGTGCCTGGAGTCGGGACAGGCCGTATGGCTACACCTTC.